Listed below are T cell receptor beta chains from one sample, sequenced in a study of OX40 agonist ivuxolimab in advanced cancers. The repertoire was sequenced with immunoSEQ multiplex PCR; TCRdb's copy has only in-frame clones and lacks some. The table has about 90,000 clones, around 90% seen once. The sample here was CD4+ or CD8+ T cells sorted from blood, taken in a trial of the OX40 agonist ivuxolimab. These receptors were obtained from an adult with an advanced solid tumor such as melanoma, head and neck, liver or kidney cancer. Both conserved end residues are part of each CDR3. D genes are given only for firm matches. The size of a clone is reported for some rows only, either as once, few or many, or as a class for expanded clones.

clone_size: NA; d_call: TRBD1; j_call: TRBJ1-1; cdr3_length: 13; v_call: TRBV2; cdr3_aa: CASTGGQGAEAFF; cdr3_nt: TGTGCCAGCACCGGCGGACAGGGCGCTGAAGCTTTCTTT
clone_size: NA; d_call: TRBD1; j_call: TRBJ1-1; cdr3_length: 14; v_call: TRBV5-1; cdr3_aa: CASSPRQGNTEAFF; cdr3_nt: TGCGCCAGCAGCCCCCGACAGGGGAACACTGAAGCTTTCTTT
clone_size: NA; d_call: NA; j_call: TRBJ1-1; cdr3_length: 13; v_call: TRBV7-2; cdr3_aa: CASSLAPGFEAFF; cdr3_nt: TGTGCCAGCAGCTTAGCCCCCGGATTTGAAGCTTTCTTT
clone_size: NA; d_call: TRBD1; j_call: TRBJ1-6; cdr3_length: 15; v_call: TRBV25-1; cdr3_aa: CASSEGAGGVSPLHF; cdr3_nt: TGTGCCAGCAGTGAGGGGGCAGGGGGTGTATCACCCCTCCACTTT
clone_size: NA; d_call: NA; j_call: TRBJ1-2; cdr3_length: 15; v_call: TRBV19; cdr3_aa: CASSIFGTTAYGYTF; cdr3_nt: TGTGCCAGTAGTATCTTCGGGACAACCGCCTATGGCTACACCTTC
clone_size: NA; d_call: NA; j_call: TRBJ1-6; cdr3_length: 14; v_call: TRBV9; cdr3_aa: CASSFGSERSPLHF; cdr3_nt: TGTGCCAGCAGCTTCGGATCCGAGAGGTCACCCCTCCACTTT
clone_size: NA; d_call: TRBD2; j_call: TRBJ2-2; cdr3_length: 15; v_call: TRBV2; cdr3_aa: CASSSTSGNTGELFF; cdr3_nt: TGTGCCAGCAGTTCGACTAGCGGGAACACCGGGGAGCTGTTTTTT
clone_size: few; d_call: NA; j_call: TRBJ1-2; cdr3_length: 15; v_call: TRBV7-9; cdr3_aa: CASSLEVHTVNGYTF; cdr3_nt: TGTGCCAGCAGCTTAGAGGTACACACGGTTAACGGCTACACCTTC
clone_size: NA; d_call: TRBD1; j_call: TRBJ1-2; cdr3_length: 15; v_call: TRBV19; cdr3_aa: CASSILGRQGDGYTF; cdr3_nt: TGTGCCAGTAGTATATTAGGAAGACAGGGAGATGGCTACACCTTC
clone_size: NA; d_call: NA; j_call: TRBJ2-3; cdr3_length: 11; v_call: TRBV11-2; cdr3_aa: CASSLADTQYF; cdr3_nt: TGTGCCAGCAGCTTAGCAGATACGCAGTATTTT
clone_size: NA; d_call: TRBD2; j_call: TRBJ2-3; cdr3_length: 16; v_call: TRBV27; cdr3_aa: CASSEASGREADTQYF; cdr3_nt: TGTGCCAGCAGTGAGGCTAGCGGGAGGGAGGCAGATACGCAGTATTTT
clone_size: NA; d_call: TRBD1; j_call: TRBJ2-2; cdr3_length: 16; v_call: TRBV27; cdr3_aa: CASSKARTGPTGELFF; cdr3_nt: TGTGCCAGCAGTAAGGCTAGGACAGGGCCGACCGGGGAGCTGTTTTTT
clone_size: NA; d_call: NA; j_call: TRBJ1-4; cdr3_length: 15; v_call: TRBV18; cdr3_aa: CASSRTGATNEKLFF; cdr3_nt: TGTGCCAGCTCACGCACAGGTGCAACTAATGAAAAACTGTTTTTT
clone_size: NA; d_call: TRBD1; j_call: TRBJ1-1; cdr3_length: 14; v_call: TRBV15; cdr3_aa: CATRWDRSNTEAFF; cdr3_nt: TGTGCCACCAGGTGGGACAGGTCGAACACTGAAGCTTTCTTT
clone_size: few; d_call: NA; j_call: TRBJ2-1; cdr3_length: 17; v_call: TRBV27; cdr3_aa: CASSAWVAWGSANEQFF; cdr3_nt: TGTGCCAGCAGTGCCTGGGTTGCCTGGGGGTCGGCCAATGAGCAGTTCTTC
clone_size: NA; d_call: TRBD2; j_call: TRBJ2-5; cdr3_length: 13; v_call: TRBV7-3; cdr3_aa: CASSRLAGGPLHF; cdr3_nt: TGTGCCAGCAGCCGACTAGCGGGGGGGCCTCTGCACTTC
clone_size: NA; d_call: TRBD2; j_call: TRBJ2-3; cdr3_length: 16; v_call: TRBV2; cdr3_aa: CASTSTSGVSTDTQYF; cdr3_nt: TGTGCCAGCACCTCGACTAGCGGGGTTAGCACAGATACGCAGTATTTT
clone_size: few; d_call: TRBD1; j_call: TRBJ1-2; cdr3_length: 13; v_call: TRBV7-2; cdr3_aa: CASSPGQLYGYTF; cdr3_nt: TGTGCCAGCAGCCCGGGACAGCTATATGGCTACACCTTC
clone_size: NA; d_call: NA; j_call: TRBJ2-6; cdr3_length: 17; v_call: TRBV19; cdr3_aa: CASSTLVGGTGANVLTF; cdr3_nt: TGTGCCAGTAGTACTTTGGTCGGGGGAACAGGGGCCAACGTCCTGACTTTC
clone_size: NA; d_call: NA; j_call: TRBJ1-2; cdr3_length: 14; v_call: TRBV6-1; cdr3_aa: CASSEEWGHDGYTF; cdr3_nt: TGTGCCAGCAGTGAAGAGTGGGGACACGATGGCTACACCTTC
clone_size: NA; d_call: NA; j_call: TRBJ2-5; cdr3_length: 11; v_call: TRBV29-1; cdr3_aa: CSVATVETQYF; cdr3_nt: TGCAGCGTTGCGACCGTCGAGACCCAGTACTTC